This TCR beta chain is from a study of blood T cell repertoires in COVID-19. Study-level information: Acute-phase and convalescent COVID-19 samples originated in the United States, Italy and Spain.

Measured with immunoSEQ multiplex PCR; TCRdb has only the in-frame clones, and not every one. The table records roughly 240,000 clones, 86% of them present only once. This CDR3 has 17 residues. V shed 5 bases and J 1 base; nucleotides not matched to a gene: 10. Germline V gives CDR1 SEHNR, CDR2 FQNEAQ (reference sequence). The chain is built from TRBV7-9 and TRBJ2-1; TRBD2 matches at 8 bases. The sequence was obtained from a woman between 55 and 75 years old who had recovered from COVID-19. Sample: peripheral blood. The CDR3 reads CASSPRGGGGSYNEQFF. The CDR3 DNA reads TGTGCCAGCAGCCCGCGCGGCGGCGGGGGGTCCTACAATGAGCAGTTCTTC.